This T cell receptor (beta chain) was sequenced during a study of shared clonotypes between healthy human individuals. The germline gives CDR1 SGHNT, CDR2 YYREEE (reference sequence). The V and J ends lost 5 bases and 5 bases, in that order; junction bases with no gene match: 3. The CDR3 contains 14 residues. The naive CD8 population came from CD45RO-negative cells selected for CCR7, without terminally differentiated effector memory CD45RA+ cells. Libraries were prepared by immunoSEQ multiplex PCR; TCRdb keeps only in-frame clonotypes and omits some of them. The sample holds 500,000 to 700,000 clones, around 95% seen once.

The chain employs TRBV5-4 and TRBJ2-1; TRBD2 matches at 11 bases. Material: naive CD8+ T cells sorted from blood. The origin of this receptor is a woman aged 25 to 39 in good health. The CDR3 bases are TGTGCCAGCAGTATAGCGGGAGGGAACAATGAGCAGTTCTTC. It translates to CASSIAGGNNEQFF.